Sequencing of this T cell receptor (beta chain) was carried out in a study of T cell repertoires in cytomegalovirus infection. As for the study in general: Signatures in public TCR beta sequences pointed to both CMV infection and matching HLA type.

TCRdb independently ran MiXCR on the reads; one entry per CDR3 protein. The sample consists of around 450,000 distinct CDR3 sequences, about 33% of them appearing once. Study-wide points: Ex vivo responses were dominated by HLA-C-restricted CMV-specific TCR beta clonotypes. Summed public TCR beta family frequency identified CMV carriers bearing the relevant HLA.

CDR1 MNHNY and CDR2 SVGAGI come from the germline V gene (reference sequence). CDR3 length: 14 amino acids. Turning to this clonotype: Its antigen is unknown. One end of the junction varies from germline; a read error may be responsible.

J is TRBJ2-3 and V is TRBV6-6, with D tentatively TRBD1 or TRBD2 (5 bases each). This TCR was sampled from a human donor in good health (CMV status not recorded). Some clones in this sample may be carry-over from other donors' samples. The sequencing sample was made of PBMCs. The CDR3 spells CSSSTPGHTDTHYF. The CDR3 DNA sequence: TGTTCCAGCAGCACCCCGGGGCACACAGATACGCATTATTTT.